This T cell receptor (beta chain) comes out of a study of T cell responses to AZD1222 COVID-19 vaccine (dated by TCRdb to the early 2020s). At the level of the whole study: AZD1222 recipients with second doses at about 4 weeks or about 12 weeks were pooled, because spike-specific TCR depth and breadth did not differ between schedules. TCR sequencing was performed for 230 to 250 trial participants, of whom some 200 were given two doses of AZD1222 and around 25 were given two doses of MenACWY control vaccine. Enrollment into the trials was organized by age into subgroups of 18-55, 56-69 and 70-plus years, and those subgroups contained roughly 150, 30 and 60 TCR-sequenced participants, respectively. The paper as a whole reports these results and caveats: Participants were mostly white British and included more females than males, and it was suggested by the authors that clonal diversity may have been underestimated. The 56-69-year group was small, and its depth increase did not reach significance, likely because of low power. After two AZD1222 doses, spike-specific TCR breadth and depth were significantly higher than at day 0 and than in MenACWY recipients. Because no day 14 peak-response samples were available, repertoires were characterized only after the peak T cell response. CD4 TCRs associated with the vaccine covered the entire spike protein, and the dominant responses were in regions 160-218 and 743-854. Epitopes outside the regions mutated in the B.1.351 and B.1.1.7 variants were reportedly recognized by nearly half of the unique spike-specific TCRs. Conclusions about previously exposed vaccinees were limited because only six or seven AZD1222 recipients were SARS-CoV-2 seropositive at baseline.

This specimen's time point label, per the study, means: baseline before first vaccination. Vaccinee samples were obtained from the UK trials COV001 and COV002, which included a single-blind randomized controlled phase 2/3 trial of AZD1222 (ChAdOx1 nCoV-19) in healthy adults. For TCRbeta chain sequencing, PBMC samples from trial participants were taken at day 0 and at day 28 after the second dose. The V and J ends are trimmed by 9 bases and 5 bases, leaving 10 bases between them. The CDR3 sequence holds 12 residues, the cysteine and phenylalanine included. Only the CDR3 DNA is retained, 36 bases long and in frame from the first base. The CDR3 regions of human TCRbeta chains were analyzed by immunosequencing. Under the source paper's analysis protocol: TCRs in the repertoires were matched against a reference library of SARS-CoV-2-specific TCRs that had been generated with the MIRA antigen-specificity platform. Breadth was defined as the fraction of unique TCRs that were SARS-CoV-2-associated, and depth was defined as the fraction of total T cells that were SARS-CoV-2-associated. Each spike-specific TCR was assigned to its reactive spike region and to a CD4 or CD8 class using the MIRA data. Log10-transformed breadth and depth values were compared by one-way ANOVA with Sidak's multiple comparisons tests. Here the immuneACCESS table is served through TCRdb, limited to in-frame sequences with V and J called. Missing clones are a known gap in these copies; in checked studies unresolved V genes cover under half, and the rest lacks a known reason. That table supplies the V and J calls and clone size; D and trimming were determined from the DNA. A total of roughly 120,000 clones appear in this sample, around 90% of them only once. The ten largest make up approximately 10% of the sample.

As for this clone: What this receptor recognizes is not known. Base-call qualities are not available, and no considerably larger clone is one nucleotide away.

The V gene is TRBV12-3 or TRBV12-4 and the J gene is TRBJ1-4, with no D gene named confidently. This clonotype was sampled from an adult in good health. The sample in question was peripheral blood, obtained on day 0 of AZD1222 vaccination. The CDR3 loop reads CASKFGNEKLFF. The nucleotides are TGTGCCAGTAAATTCGGAAATGAAAAACTGTTTTTT.